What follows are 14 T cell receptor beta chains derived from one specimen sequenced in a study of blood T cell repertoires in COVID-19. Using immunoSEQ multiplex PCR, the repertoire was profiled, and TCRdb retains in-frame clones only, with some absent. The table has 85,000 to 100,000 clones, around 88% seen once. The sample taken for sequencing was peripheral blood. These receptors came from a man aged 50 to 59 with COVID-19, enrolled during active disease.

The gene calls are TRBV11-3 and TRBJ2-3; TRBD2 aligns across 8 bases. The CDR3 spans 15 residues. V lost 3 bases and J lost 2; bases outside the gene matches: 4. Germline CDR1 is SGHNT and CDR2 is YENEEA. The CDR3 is CASSFGGGTTDTQYF. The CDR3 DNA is TGTGCCAGCAGCTTCGGGGGGGGGACCACAGATACGCAGTATTTT.

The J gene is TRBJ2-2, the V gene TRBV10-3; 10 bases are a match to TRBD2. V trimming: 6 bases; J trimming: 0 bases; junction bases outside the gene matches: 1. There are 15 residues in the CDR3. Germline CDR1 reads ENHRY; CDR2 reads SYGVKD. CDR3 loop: CAIRAGGTNTGELFF. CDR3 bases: TGTGCCATCAGAGCGGGGGGGACGAACACCGGGGAGCTGTTTTTT.

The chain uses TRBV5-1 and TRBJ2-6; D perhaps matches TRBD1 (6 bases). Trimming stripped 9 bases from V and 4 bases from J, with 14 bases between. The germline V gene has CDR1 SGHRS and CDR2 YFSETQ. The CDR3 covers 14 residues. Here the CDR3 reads CATTGPQGANVLTF. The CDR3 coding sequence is TGCGCCACCACAGGGCCCCAGGGGGCCAACGTCCTGACTTTC.

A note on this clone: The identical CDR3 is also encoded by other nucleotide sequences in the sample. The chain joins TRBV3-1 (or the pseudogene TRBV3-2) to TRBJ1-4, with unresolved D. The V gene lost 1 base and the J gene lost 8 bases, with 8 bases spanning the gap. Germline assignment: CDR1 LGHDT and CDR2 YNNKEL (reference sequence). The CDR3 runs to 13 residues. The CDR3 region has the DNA TGTGCCAGCAGCCAAGCAGGAGGAGAAAAACTGTTTTTT. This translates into CASSQAGGEKLFF.

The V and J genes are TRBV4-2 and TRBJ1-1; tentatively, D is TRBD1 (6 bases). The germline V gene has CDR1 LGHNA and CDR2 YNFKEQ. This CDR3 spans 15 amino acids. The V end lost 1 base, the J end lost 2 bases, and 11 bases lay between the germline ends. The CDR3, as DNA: TGTGCCAGCAGCCAAGCAGAAGGGGGTAACACTGAAGCTTTCTTT. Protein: CASSQAEGGNTEAFF.

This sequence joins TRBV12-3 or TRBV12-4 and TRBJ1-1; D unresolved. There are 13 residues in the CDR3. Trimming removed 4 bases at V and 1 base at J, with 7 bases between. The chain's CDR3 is CASSSSRNTEAFF. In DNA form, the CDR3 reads TGTGCCAGCAGTTCATCCAGGAACACTGAAGCTTTCTTT.

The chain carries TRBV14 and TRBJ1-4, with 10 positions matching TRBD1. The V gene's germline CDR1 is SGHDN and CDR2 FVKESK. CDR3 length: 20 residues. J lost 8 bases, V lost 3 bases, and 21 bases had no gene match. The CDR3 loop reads CASSQTRVGTGAQRREKLFF. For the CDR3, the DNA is TGTGCCAGCAGCCAGACAAGAGTAGGGACAGGGGCTCAACGACGGGAAAAACTGTTTTTT.

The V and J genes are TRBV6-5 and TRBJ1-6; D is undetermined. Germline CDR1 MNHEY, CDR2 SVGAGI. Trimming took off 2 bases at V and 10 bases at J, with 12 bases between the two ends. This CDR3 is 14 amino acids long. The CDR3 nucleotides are TGTGCCAGCAGTTACGGTGCCGGGTGGTCACCCCTCCACTTT. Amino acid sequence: CASSYGAGWSPLHF.

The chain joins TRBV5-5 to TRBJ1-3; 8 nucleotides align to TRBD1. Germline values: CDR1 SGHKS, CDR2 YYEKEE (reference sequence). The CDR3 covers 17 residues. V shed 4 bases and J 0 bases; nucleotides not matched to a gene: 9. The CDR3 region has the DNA TGTGCCAGCAGCCAGACGGGACAGGCAAGCTCTGGAAACACCATATATTTT. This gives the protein CASSQTGQASSGNTIYF.

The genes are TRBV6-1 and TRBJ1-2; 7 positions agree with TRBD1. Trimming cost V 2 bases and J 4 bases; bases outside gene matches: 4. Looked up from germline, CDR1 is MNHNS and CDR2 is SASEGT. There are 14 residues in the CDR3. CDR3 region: CASSELGQPYGYTF. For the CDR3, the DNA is TGTGCCAGCAGTGAATTGGGACAGCCCTATGGCTACACCTTC.

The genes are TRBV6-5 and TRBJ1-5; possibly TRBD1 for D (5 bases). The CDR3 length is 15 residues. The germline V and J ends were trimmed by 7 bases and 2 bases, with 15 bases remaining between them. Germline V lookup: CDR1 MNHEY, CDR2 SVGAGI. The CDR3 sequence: CASIEGGRGNQPQHF. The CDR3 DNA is TGTGCCAGCATCGAAGGTGGCAGGGGCAATCAGCCCCAGCATTTT.

CDR3 residues: CASGTMGNTGELFF. The CDR3 region has the DNA TGTGCCAGCGGGACTATGGGGAACACCGGGGAGCTGTTTTTT. The gene calls are TRBV3-1 (or the pseudogene TRBV3-2) and TRBJ2-2; 7 bases fit TRBD2. The CDR3 consists of 14 residues. Germline-derived CDR1 and CDR2 are LGHDT and YNNKEL (reference sequence). V was clipped by 8 bases and J by 1 base; unmatched bases: 4.

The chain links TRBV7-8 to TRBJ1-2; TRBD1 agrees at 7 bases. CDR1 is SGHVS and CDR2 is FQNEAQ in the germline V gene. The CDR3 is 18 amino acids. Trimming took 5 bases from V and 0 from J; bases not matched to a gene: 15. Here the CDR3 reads CASSRRSGTDNPNYGYTF. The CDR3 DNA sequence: TGTGCCAGCAGCCGGAGATCCGGGACAGACAATCCTAACTATGGCTACACCTTC.

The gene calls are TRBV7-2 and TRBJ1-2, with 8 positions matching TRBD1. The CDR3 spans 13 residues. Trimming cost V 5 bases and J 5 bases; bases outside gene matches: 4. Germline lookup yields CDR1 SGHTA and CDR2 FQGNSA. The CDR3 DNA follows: TGTGCCAGCAGCCGACAGGGGCATTATGGCTACACCTTC. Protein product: CASSRQGHYGYTF.